One and the same sample provided the 26 T cell receptor beta chains below, sequenced in a study of CD8+ T cells in alopecia areata. Sample treatment: oral pan-JAK inhibitor, 5-10 mg twice daily. RNA was isolated and reverse transcribed to cDNA, the sequencing template. Sequenced by immunoSEQ multiplex PCR; TCRdb stores in-frame clones only, minus some. The sample yields 200,000 or so clones, approximately 45% seen once. Sequenced material: CD4+ T cells sorted from blood, taken at approximately week 36, from a patient treated with tofacitinib. The receptors derive from a human donor with alopecia areata.

In its sample, this clone was seen once. The chain employs TRBV30 and TRBJ1-1, with D maybe TRBD1 (6 bases). Per germline, CDR1 GTSNPN and CDR2 SVGIG (reference sequence). The CDR3 has 14 residues. Trimming stripped 3 bases from V and 4 bases from J, with 15 bases between. The CDR3 nucleotides are TGTGCCTGGAGGAAACAGGGCCGCGGCACTGAAGCTTTCTTT. As protein: CAWRKQGRGTEAFF. The full variable domain, completed using reference TRBV30 and TRBJ1-1, is SQTIHQWPATLVQPVGSPLSLECTVEGTSNPNLYWYRQAAGRGLQLLFYSVGIGQISSEVPQNLSASRPQDRQFILSSKKLLLSDSGFYLCAWRKQGRGTEAFFGQGTRLTVV.

J is TRBJ2-3 and V is TRBV19; TRBD2 is a possible D gene (5 bases). Trimming removed 3 bases from V and 0 bases from J, with 7 bases in between. From germline, CDR1 is LNHDA and CDR2 SQIVND (reference sequence). CDR3 length: 14 amino acids. DNA for the CDR3: TGTGCCAGTAGTATTGGCGGGAGCACAGATACGCAGTATTTT. This translates into CASSIGGSTDTQYF.

The chain employs TRBV19 and TRBJ2-1, with 12 bases aligning to TRBD2. The trim removed 5 bases at V and 6 bases at J, leaving 5 bases unmatched. This CDR3 is 15 amino acids long. In germline, CDR1 is LNHDA, CDR2 SQIVND (reference sequence). CDR3 DNA sequence: TGTGCCAGTAGTCCGACTAGCGGGGGAGGCAATGAGCAGTTCTTC. It codes for CASSPTSGGGNEQFF.

The chain employs TRBV6-1 and TRBJ1-4; D is ambiguous. With 6 bases removed from V and 5 bases from J, the gap between germline ends came to 10 bases. Germline assignment: CDR1 MNHNS and CDR2 SASEGT. CDR3 size: 13 residues. The CDR3 spells CASSQDGNEKLFF. The CDR3 coding sequence is TGTGCCAGCAGCCAAGACGGGAATGAAAAACTGTTTTTT.

The chain carries TRBV30 and TRBJ1-1; TRBD1 might be the D (5 bases). V was clipped by 0 bases and J by 4 bases, with 12 bases between them. CDR1 is GTSNPN, CDR2 SVGIG, per germline (reference sequence). The CDR3 loop spans 14 amino acids. The CDR3 DNA reads TGTGCCTGGAGTGTAGCTGCCGGGACCACTGAAGCTTTCTTT. The encoded protein is CAWSVAAGTTEAFF.

The gene calls are TRBV7-2 and TRBJ1-1; unclear D gene. The germline V and J ends were trimmed by 5 bases and 5 bases, with 21 bases remaining between them. The CDR3 runs to 16 residues. The germline V gene has CDR1 SGHTA and CDR2 FQGNSA. The chain's CDR3 is CASSLINGGPRTEAFF. The CDR3 DNA is TGTGCCAGCAGCCTGATTAACGGTGGGCCGAGGACTGAAGCTTTCTTT. Variable domain in full (rest from reference TRBV7-2 and TRBJ1-1): GAGVSQSPSNKVTEKGKDVELRCDPISGHTALYWYRQSLGQGLEFLIYFQGNSAPDKSGLPSDRFSAERTGGSVSTLTIQRTQQEDSAVYLCASSLINGGPRTEAFFGQGTRLTVV.

This sequence joins TRBV5-1 and TRBJ2-3, with TRBD2 identical over 9 bases. Looked up from germline, CDR1 is SGHRS and CDR2 is YFSETQ. The CDR3 totals 17 residues. With V trimmed by 1 base and J by 0 bases, 6 bases remained unmatched. The CDR3 nucleotides read TGCGCCAGCAGCTTGTCAAGACTAGCGGCTAGCACAGATACGCAGTATTTT. Its protein product is CASSLSRLAASTDTQYF.

This clone occurred once. V usage is TRBV6-6 and J usage is TRBJ2-1; the match to TRBD2 covers 7 bases. Per germline, CDR1 MNHNY and CDR2 SVGAGI (reference sequence). V gave up 7 bases and J gave up 2 bases; unmatched junction bases: 5. This CDR3 has 14 amino acids. This chain's CDR3 is CASKAGNPYNEQFF. The CDR3 DNA reads TGTGCCAGCAAAGCGGGAAACCCCTACAATGAGCAGTTCTTC.

This clone was counted a few times. V is TRBV29-1 and J is TRBJ1-2; 7 nucleotides agree with TRBD1. Germline trimming cut 5 bases from V and 1 base from J; bases unmatched to any gene: 4. The CDR3 covers 13 residues. Germline assignment: CDR1 SQVTM and CDR2 ANQGSEA. The CDR3 nucleotides read TGCAGCGTTAACAGGGGCCTTAACTATGGCTACACCTTC. Amino acid sequence: CSVNRGLNYGYTF.

This clone was counted many times. The V call is TRBV7-2, the J call TRBJ2-4; D might be TRBD1 or TRBD2, each matching 5 bases. Germline values: CDR1 SGHTA, CDR2 FQGNSA. The CDR3 contains 14 residues. The V end lost 5 bases, the J end lost 8 bases, and 16 bases lay between the germline ends. CDR3 residues: CASSPGTSRDIQYF. Written as DNA, the CDR3 is TGTGCCAGCAGCCCCGGGACCTCGAGGGACATTCAGTACTTC.

This clone was found once. The rearrangement links TRBV7-6 to TRBJ2-1, with 11 bases aligning to TRBD2. CDR1 and CDR2 from the germline V gene are SGHVS and FNYEAQ. V lost 6 bases to trimming and J lost 6 bases; unmatched junction nucleotides: 7. There are 15 residues in the CDR3. CDR3 nucleotide sequence: TGTGCCAGCAGTTATGTAGCGGGAGGGGTCAATGAGCAGTTCTTC. It specifies CASSYVAGGVNEQFF.

The chain couples TRBV7-2 to TRBJ1-5, with D perhaps TRBD1 (6 bases). The V gene lost 5 bases and the J gene lost 6 bases, with 17 bases spanning the gap. Germline-derived CDR1 and CDR2 are SGHTA and FQGNSA. The CDR3 is 15 amino acids. The CDR3 DNA is TGTGCCAGCAGCCAAACCGGGACACAGGGTCAGCCCCAGCATTTT. It yields the protein CASSQTGTQGQPQHF.

The rearrangement links TRBV4-1 to TRBJ1-1; 7 bases fit TRBD1. J was trimmed by 1 base and V by 5 bases; bases with no gene match: 7. The germline gives CDR1 MGHRA, CDR2 YSYEKL. The CDR3 length is 15 residues. Here the CDR3 DNA reads TGCGCCAGCAGCTCGACCGGGACAGAGAACACTGAAGCTTTCTTT. Its translation is CASSSTGTENTEAFF.

This chain joins TRBV2 and TRBJ1-5, with 8 bases fitting TRBD1. Trimming cost V 6 bases and J 6 bases; bases outside gene matches: 7. There are 14 residues in the CDR3. Germline V gene sequence: CDR1 SNHLY, CDR2 FYNNEI. The DNA for the CDR3 is TGTGCCAGCAGCCCCGGCAGGGGGCTTCAGCCCCAGCATTTT. Translation: CASSPGRGLQPQHF. Full variable domain (rest looked up from reference TRBV2 and TRBJ1-5): EPEVTQTPSHQVTQMGQEVILRCVPISNHLYFYWYRQILGQKVEFLVSFYNNEISEKSEIFDDQFSVERPDGSNFTLKIRSTKLEDSAMYFCASSPGRGLQPQHFGDGTRLSIL.

This clone turned up a few times. The genes are TRBV30 and TRBJ2-4, with 10 bases lining up with TRBD2. The CDR3 runs 14 residues. Germline loops: CDR1 GTSNPN, CDR2 SVGIG (reference sequence). Germline trimming cut 7 bases from V and 9 bases from J; bases unmatched to any gene: 12. CDR3 bases: TGTGCCTCATCCCGAGCGGGAGGGTCGGGCATTCAGTACTTC. This sequence encodes CASSRAGGSGIQYF.

This clone came up a few times. This chain links TRBV29-1 with TRBJ2-6; possibly TRBD2 for D (6 bases). Germline V gene lookup returns CDR1 SQVTM and CDR2 ANQGSEA. The CDR3 length is 17 residues. V gave up 6 bases and J gave up 2 bases, with 20 bases separating them. CDR3 coding DNA: TGCAGCGTGTCCCGAGGCCGGGGGTACCCTGGGGCCAACGTCCTGACTTTC. This sequence encodes CSVSRGRGYPGANVLTF.

The V and J genes are TRBV7-9 and TRBJ1-2; D is ambiguous. Per germline, CDR1 SEHNR and CDR2 FQNEAQ (reference sequence). Trimming stripped 5 bases from V and 8 bases from J, with 24 bases between. The CDR3 loop spans 16 amino acids. The CDR3 here is CASSTSWELASGGYTF. CDR3 nucleotides: TGTGCCAGCAGCACGTCCTGGGAGTTGGCCTCTGGGGGCTACACCTTC.

CDR3 coding DNA: TGCAGCGTTCAAACAGGGGGCGGCACTGAAGCTTTCTTT. Translation: CSVQTGGGTEAFF. The V and J genes are TRBV29-1 and TRBJ1-1, with 9 bases that match TRBD1. Germline V gene lookup returns CDR1 SQVTM and CDR2 ANQGSEA. V trimming: 5 bases; J trimming: 4 bases; junction bases outside the gene matches: 5. The CDR3 is made up of 13 amino acids.

The chain joins TRBV29-1 to TRBJ2-2; a weak D match, TRBD2 (6 bases). V gave up 7 bases and J gave up 8 bases, with 17 bases separating them. This CDR3 is built from 13 residues. CDR1 and CDR2 from the germline V gene are SQVTM and ANQGSEA. The CDR3 DNA is TGCAGCGCGGGAGCGCGCCAAGGGGGGGAGCTGTTTTTT. Its translation: CSAGARQGGELFF.

The chain is built from TRBV7-2 and TRBJ2-7; a possible D gene is TRBD1 (6 bases). Trimming stripped 5 bases from V and 2 bases from J, with 13 bases between. This CDR3 has 14 amino acids. Germline values: CDR1 SGHTA, CDR2 FQGNSA. The CDR3 loop reads CASSHGTFAYEQYF. CDR3 nucleotides: TGTGCCAGCAGCCACGGGACATTCGCCTACGAGCAGTACTTC.

The chain links TRBV7-6 to TRBJ2-1; 13 positions match TRBD2. Germline V CDR1 and CDR2: SGHVS, FNYEAQ. The length of the CDR3 is 16 residues. V shed 3 bases and J 6 bases; nucleotides not matched to a gene: 5. CDR3 DNA: TGTGCCAGCAGCTTCTCCACTAGCGGGAGGGCCAATGAGCAGTTCTTC. Translated: CASSFSTSGRANEQFF.

The rearrangement uses TRBV5-1 and TRBJ2-7; D gene unclear. The CDR3 is 14 residues long. Germline V CDR1 and CDR2: SGHRS, YFSETQ. The V end lost 4 bases, the J end lost 3 bases, and 14 bases lay between the germline ends. DNA for the CDR3: TGCGCCAGCAGCCCCTCCAGGAACGACTACGAGCAGTACTTC. Protein sequence: CASSPSRNDYEQYF. The whole variable domain, remainder taken from reference TRBV5-1 and TRBJ2-7, is KAGVTQTPRYLIKTRGQQVTLSCSPISGHRSVSWYQQTPGQGLQFLFEYFSETQRNKGNFPGRFSGRQFSNSRSEMNVSTLELGDSALYLCASSPSRNDYEQYFGPGTRLTVT.

There are a few counts of this clone. The chain combines TRBV5-6 with TRBJ2-5; 8 positions agree with TRBD2. Germline assignment: CDR1 SGHDT and CDR2 YYEEEE. There are 16 residues in the CDR3. V lost 0 bases, J lost 5 bases, and 9 bases stayed unmatched. The CDR3 DNA reads as TGTGCCAGCAGCTTGGGCGCAGCGGGAGTGGGTGAGACCCAGTACTTC. It yields the protein CASSLGAAGVGETQYF.

The chain joins TRBV5-6 to TRBJ2-2; 11 bases match TRBD2. The J segment lost 3 bases and the V segment lost 4 bases, leaving 2 bases of the junction unmatched. This CDR3 spans 15 amino acids. Germline lookup yields CDR1 SGHDT and CDR2 YYEEEE. CDR3 residues: CASSPGLADTGELFF. CDR3 nucleotides: TGTGCCAGCAGCCCGGGACTAGCGGACACCGGGGAGCTGTTTTTT.

This clone came up a few times. The CDR3 DNA follows: TGTGCCAGCAGTCGGAGTGGGGAGACCCAGTACTTC. Translated, it gives CASSRSGETQYF. The chain combines TRBV6-5 with TRBJ2-5; D not resolved. CDR1 and CDR2 from the germline V gene are MNHEY and SVGAGI. V was shortened by 5 bases and J by 5 bases, with 9 bases between the two germline ends. This CDR3 is 12 amino acids long.

The V gene is TRBV11-3, the J gene TRBJ2-7; TRBD1 agrees at 7 bases. V lost 5 bases and J lost 7; bases outside the gene matches: 11. Germline V lookup: CDR1 SGHNT, CDR2 YENEEA. This CDR3 has 14 residues. In DNA, the CDR3 is TGTGCCAGCAGCGCTACGACAGGGCTGGGTGAGCAGTACTTC. The encoded protein is CASSATTGLGEQYF.